These T cell receptor beta chains were read from a single sample in a study of blood T cell repertoires in COVID-19. Here immunoSEQ multiplex PCR was the method, and the copy in TCRdb shows in-frame clones only, minus some. The table shows roughly 100,000 clones, with more than 75% occurring only once. Specimen: peripheral blood. The receptors come from a man between 60 and 75 years old with acute or convalescent COVID-19. The CDR3 runs from the conserved cysteine through the conserved F or W. Fields, in order: V gene, D gene, J gene, clone size, CDR3 DNA, CDR3 protein. D genes are given only for firm matches. Some rows have no size entry. The others give once, few or many, or a class for an expanded clone.

TRBV10-3	-	TRBJ2-7	-	TGTGCCATCAGGGGGGGGACAGGAGGCTACGAGCAGTACTTC	CAIRGGTGGYEQYF
TRBV14	TRBD2	TRBJ2-1	-	TGTGCCAGCAGCCTCGGACTAGACAATGAGCAGTTCTTC	CASSLGLDNEQFF
TRBV9	-	TRBJ1-1	-	TGTGCCAGCAGCGTTTCTAGTCAGGGGACGAACACTGAAGCTTTCTTT	CASSVSSQGTNTEAFF
TRBV28	TRBD2	TRBJ2-1	-	TGTGCCAGCACTCCCGCGGGAGGCTTCTACAATGAGCAGTTCTTC	CASTPAGGFYNEQFF
TRBV6-1	TRBD1	TRBJ2-1	-	TGTGCCAGCAGTGAGGGACAGGGAATAACGGAGCAGTTCTTC	CASSEGQGITEQFF
TRBV2	TRBD1	TRBJ1-2	once	TGTGCCAGCAGGGGGACAGTCGGCCTGGGAGGCTACACCTTC	CASRGTVGLGGYTF
TRBV28	-	TRBJ2-2	-	TGTGCCAGCATCGCAGGGTACACCGGGGAGCTGTTTTTT	CASIAGYTGELFF
TRBV10-3	TRBD2	TRBJ2-7	-	TGTGCCATCAAGCATCACGCCGGGACTAGCGGATACTACGAGCAGTACTTC	CAIKHHAGTSGYYEQYF
TRBV5-1	-	TRBJ2-5	-	TGCGCCAGCAGCTTGGGAGTTCAAGAGACCCAGTACTTC	CASSLGVQETQYF
TRBV7-8	-	TRBJ2-5	-	TGTGCCAGCAGCTCTCAAGAGACCCAGTACTTC	CASSSQETQYF
TRBV19	TRBD1	TRBJ2-5	-	TGTGCCAGTAGTGGGACAGGGGGAAGGAGAGAGACCCAGTACTTC	CASSGTGGRRETQYF
TRBV27	TRBD1	TRBJ2-6	once	TGTGCCAGCAGTACCCGAACAGGGGCCGTCTCTGGGGCCAACGTCCTGACTTTC	CASSTRTGAVSGANVLTF
TRBV19	-	TRBJ2-6	-	TGTGCCAGTAGCGCTAGCTCTGGGGCCAACGTCCTGACTTTC	CASSASSGANVLTF
TRBV6-2/TRBV6-3	-	TRBJ2-5	medium-sized	TGTGCCAGCAGTTACGGTGGGGGCCACGAGACCCAGTACTTC	CASSYGGGHETQYF
TRBV18	TRBD2	TRBJ2-1	-	TGTGCCAGCTCACCAAGACCAGCGGGAGAAGGGAGCAATGAGCAGTTCTTC	CASSPRPAGEGSNEQFF
TRBV3-1/TRBV3-2	-	TRBJ2-1	few	TGTGCCAGCAGCCAATCTCACAATGAGCAGTTCTTC	CASSQSHNEQFF
TRBV21-1	-	TRBJ2-7	-	TGTGCCAGCAGCAAAGATGGCAGGGACTTCTCGGCTTACGAGCAGTACTTC	CASSKDGRDFSAYEQYF
TRBV15	-	TRBJ1-1	-	TGTGCCACCAGCAGAGTAGAGAACACTGAAGCTTTCTTT	CATSRVENTEAFF
TRBV7-2	-	TRBJ1-4	-	TGTGCCAGCAGCTTTGGAGGCACAAATGAAAAACTGTTTTTT	CASSFGGTNEKLFF
TRBV29-1	TRBD2	TRBJ2-7	-	TGCAGCGTCCTAGCGGAAAGCTCCTACGAGCAGTACTTC	CSVLAESSYEQYF
TRBV2	-	TRBJ1-3	-	TGTGCCAGCAGTGCCATACAGGCGTACTCTGGAAACACCATATATTTT	CASSAIQAYSGNTIYF
TRBV5-4	-	TRBJ1-1	-	TGTGCCAGCAGCTTGGCGGGAGAGAACACTGAAGCTTTCTTT	CASSLAGENTEAFF
TRBV5-5	-	TRBJ1-5	-	TGTGCCAGCAGCTTGTTAGTGGCGGGGTTGGGGGATCAGCCCCAGCATTTT	CASSLLVAGLGDQPQHF
TRBV24-1	TRBD1	TRBJ2-2	-	TGTGCCACCAGTGACCGGGACAGGGGGCGCGTGAACACCGGGGAGCTGTTTTTT	CATSDRDRGRVNTGELFF
TRBV30	TRBD1	TRBJ1-5	-	TGTGCCTGGAGTGCCGGACAGGCAAATCAGCCCCAGCATTTT	CAWSAGQANQPQHF
TRBV28	TRBD2	TRBJ2-1	-	TGTGCCAGCCGCCGAGGGGGCGGGAGGGCACCCTACAATGAGCAGTTCTTC	CASRRGGGRAPYNEQFF
TRBV11-3	TRBD1	TRBJ2-5	-	TGTGCCAGCAGCCCAAGGACAGGGGAGCAAGAGACCCAGTACTTC	CASSPRTGEQETQYF
TRBV9	TRBD1	TRBJ1-6	-	TGTGCCAGCAGCGAGGCCCGTATGGACAGGGGGCTGCACTTT	CASSEARMDRGLHF
TRBV29-1	TRBD2	TRBJ2-1	few	TGCAGCGGAGAACTAGCGGGTTGGAGCTCCTACAATGAGCAGTTCTTC	CSGELAGWSSYNEQFF
TRBV18	-	TRBJ1-2	-	TGTGCCAGCTCACCTGGAGACGGAGGGACGAATGGCTACACCTTC	CASSPGDGGTNGYTF
TRBV29-1	-	TRBJ1-5	-	TGCAGCGTGGGGGGAGGCAATCAGCCCCAGCATTTT	CSVGGGNQPQHF
TRBV13	-	TRBJ2-1	-	TGTGCCAGCAGCCGACGCCAGGGGGGTGTCAATGAGCAGTTCTTC	CASSRRQGGVNEQFF